This T cell receptor (beta chain) was sequenced for a study of cytotoxic CD8 clonotypes in ibrutinib-treated CLL. Study-wide background: Of a cohort that held around 10 relapsed/refractory and roughly 14 treatment-naive patients, roughly 18 were IGHV unmutated. Investigators reported about 24 partial and 2 complete responses; after median about 70 months, roughly 15 patients remained remitted and about 12 progressed.

TCRdb keeps only in-frame clones here, not all; method: immunoSEQ multiplex PCR. Of 6,500 to 9,000 clones listed, 60% to 80% are singletons. V lost 0 bases and J lost 3; bases outside the gene matches: 7. This CDR3 contains 17 residues. Germline CDR1 reads KGHSH; CDR2 reads LQKENI. Findings of the study overall: Patients showed higher baseline clonality than age-matched healthy donors, and it tracked circulating CD8+ T-cell counts. Sustained-remission patients were sampled at one set of times and progressing patients at different ones.

As regards this clone: Its cognate antigen is unknown.

The receptor was derived from a human donor with chronic lymphocytic leukemia. Material: PBMCs, obtained before ibrutinib treatment. V usage is TRBV18 and J usage is TRBJ2-1, with 8 bases aligning to TRBD1. The CDR3 DNA reads TGTGCCAGCTCACCACCCACAGGGGGTGGTGGCTACAATGAGCAGTTCTTC. Amino acid sequence: CASSPPTGGGGYNEQFF. The full variable domain, in which reference TRBV18 and TRBJ2-1 provide the parts outside the CDR3, is NAGVMQNPRHLVRRRGQEARLRCSPMKGHSHVYWYRQLPEEGLKFMVYLQKENIIDESGMPKERFSAEFPKEGPSILRIQQVVRGDSAAYFCASSPPTGGGGYNEQFFGPGTRLTVL.